Below are 4 T cell receptor beta chains sequenced from a single sample in a study of blood T cell repertoires in COVID-19 (dated by TCRdb to about 2020). Receptors were amplified or captured by the immunoSEQ multiplex PCR assay. The table comes from immuneACCESS by way of TCRdb, which keeps in-frame sequences with V and J called. Part of the clones is missing from these tables; in studies checked, under half for an unresolved V gene and the rest for unknown reasons. The sample profile shows 150,000 to 200,000 clones; around 81% of them were found once. The leading ten clones occupy more than 10% of the sample. The sample taken for sequencing was peripheral blood. These receptors were obtained from a woman aged 80 or over with COVID-19, enrolled during active disease.

This clone occurred once. This rearrangement joins TRBV6-6 to TRBJ2-1; TRBD1 matches 7 bases. Germline CDR1 and CDR2: MNHNY and SVGAGI (reference sequence). V gave up 7 bases and J gave up 7 bases; unmatched junction bases: 10. This CDR3 comprises 14 residues. The CDR3 DNA is TGTGCCAGCAAGACGACAGGGTTGGGGAATGAGCAGTTCTTC. Translated: CASKTTGLGNEQFF.

The V and J genes are TRBV15 and TRBJ2-1; perhaps TRBD2 as D (6 bases). V gave up 4 bases and J gave up 3 bases, with 13 bases separating them. The CDR3 spans 15 residues. Germline V gene sequence: CDR1 LNHNV, CDR2 YYDKDF (reference sequence). CDR3 DNA sequence: TGTGCCACCAGCACCTTAGCGGTAGGCTACAATGAGCAGTTCTTC. Translation: CATSTLAVGYNEQFF.

V is TRBV21-1 and J is TRBJ2-1; no check of the table's D call, TRBD2, against the DNA was made. TRBV21-1 is given as a pseudogene. This CDR3 comprises 12 residues. The chain's CDR3 is CASSKALEGEFF. CDR3 nucleotides: TGTGCCAGCAGCAAAGCGCTGGAGGGAGAGTTCTTC.

The chain recombines TRBV7-3 with TRBJ2-3; the D is unclear. The CDR3 sequence is 13 residues long. Trimming left V 6 bases short and J 0 bases short, with 7 bases between. Germline-derived CDR1 and CDR2 are SGHTA and FQGTGA. DNA for the CDR3: TGTGCCAGCAGTTCGACTAGCACAGATACGCAGTATTTT. Its protein is CASSSTSTDTQYF.